One sample yielded the 17 T cell receptor beta chains listed below, sequenced in a study of identifying expanded T cells in peripheral blood. Sequencing was performed with immunoSEQ multiplex PCR; in TCRdb, only in-frame clones are kept and a portion is missing. The sample lists approximately 63,000 clones, more than 70% occurring once. Specimen: blood. All receptors derive from a person aged 18 to 75 in good health.

A single count supports this clone. V is TRBV9 and J is TRBJ2-7; D unresolved. The CDR3 is made up of 11 amino acids. The V end was cut by 4 bases, the J end by 5 bases, with 7 bases between. CDR1 is SGDLS and CDR2 is YYNGEE in the germline V gene. This CDR3 reads CASSREDEQYF. Written as DNA, the CDR3 is TGTGCCAGCAGCCGCGAGGACGAGCAGTACTTC.

V and J are TRBV28 and TRBJ2-4; 11 bases are a match to TRBD2. V dropped 7 bases and J dropped 5; count of bases not matched to a gene: 7. The CDR3 length is 15 residues. CDR1 and CDR2 from the germline V gene are MDHEN and SYDVKM. CDR3 loop: CASNNPGLAENIQYF. CDR3 nucleotide sequence: TGTGCCAGCAATAACCCGGGACTAGCGGAAAACATTCAGTACTTC.

The chain employs TRBV29-1 and TRBJ2-3; D may be TRBD1 or TRBD2 (5 bases each). Germline CDR1 is SQVTM and CDR2 is ANQGSEA. The CDR3 sequence is 13 residues long. The germline V and J ends were trimmed by 4 bases and 7 bases, with 15 bases remaining between them. The CDR3 nucleotides are TGCAGCGTTGCGACGGGGCGATTCAATACGCAGTATTTT. It encodes CSVATGRFNTQYF.

V gene TRBV5-1 combines with J gene TRBJ2-3; the D is unclear. Germline values: CDR1 SGHRS, CDR2 YFSETQ. This CDR3 is built from 13 residues. The ends were cut back, 0 bases at V and 0 bases at J, with 2 bases in the middle. This CDR3 is CASSLASTDTQYF. The CDR3 DNA sequence: TGCGCCAGCAGCTTGGCTAGCACAGATACGCAGTATTTT.

This clone was seen just once. The chain employs TRBV2 and TRBJ2-7; D remains ambiguous. The V gene lost 0 bases and the J gene lost 2 bases, with 8 bases spanning the gap. This CDR3 region has 14 residues. Germline CDR1 reads SNHLY; CDR2 reads FYNNEI. This chain's CDR3 is CASSEATPPYEQYF. The CDR3 DNA is TGTGCCAGCAGTGAAGCTACTCCACCCTACGAGCAGTACTTC.

The genes are TRBV30 and TRBJ2-1, with 11 bases aligning to TRBD2. The CDR3 contains 14 residues. CDR1 is GTSNPN and CDR2 is SVGIG in the germline V gene (reference sequence). V shed 3 bases and J 6 bases; nucleotides not matched to a gene: 4. DNA of the CDR3: TGTGCCTGGAGCCTGACTAGCGGGATCAATGAGCAGTTCTTC. It codes for CAWSLTSGINEQFF.

The chain has TRBV2 and TRBJ2-7; D is possibly TRBD1 (5 bases). The CDR3 length is 13 residues. The germline CDR1 and CDR2 sequences are SNHLY and FYNNEI. V lost 5 bases, J lost 6 bases, and 14 bases lay in between. The CDR3 DNA reads as TGTGCCAGCAGTAGCCAGGGAAAGGGCGAGCAGTACTTC. Encoded protein: CASSSQGKGEQYF.

As regards this clone: Additional DNA sequences in this sample encode the identical CDR3. The chain uses TRBV7-2 and TRBJ2-1; TRBD1 agrees at 8 bases. Germline trimming cut 3 bases from V and 6 bases from J; bases unmatched to any gene: 1. CDR3 length: 13 amino acids. Per germline, CDR1 SGHTA and CDR2 FQGNSA. The CDR3: CASSFTGGNEQFF. The CDR3 nucleotides read TGTGCCAGCAGCTTCACAGGGGGCAATGAGCAGTTCTTC.

CDR3 in DNA: TGCGCCAGCAGGAAGCGGGAGGGTCTATTAGATACGCAGTATTTT. Protein: CASRKREGLLDTQYF. The chain combines TRBV10-2 with TRBJ2-3, with TRBD2 matching 10 bases. This CDR3 is 15 amino acids long. J lost 5 bases, V lost 6 bases, and 8 bases had no gene match. The germline V gene encodes CDR1 WSHSY and CDR2 SAAADI.

The chain combines TRBV4-3 with TRBJ2-1; 7 positions agree with TRBD2. CDR1 is LGHNA, CDR2 YSLEER, per germline. J lost 3 bases, V lost 1 base, and 3 bases had no gene match. CDR3 length equals 15 residues. This CDR3 reads CASSQAAGDYNEQFF. The CDR3 region has the DNA TGCGCCAGCAGCCAAGCCGCGGGAGACTACAATGAGCAGTTCTTC.

The V call is TRBV19, the J call TRBJ2-5, with D unresolved. The V gene lost 7 bases and the J gene lost 4 bases, with 7 bases spanning the gap. This CDR3 spans 11 amino acids. CDR1 is LNHDA and CDR2 is SQIVND in the germline V gene (reference sequence). The CDR3 sequence: CASISGETQYF. CDR3 coding DNA: TGTGCCAGTATATCGGGAGAGACCCAGTACTTC. Filled out from reference TRBV19 and TRBJ2-5, the complete variable domain reads DGGITQSPKYLFRKEGQNVTLSCEQNLNHDAMYWYRQDPGQGLRLIYYSQIVNDFQKGDIAEGYSVSREKKESFPLTVTSAQKNPTAFYLCASISGETQYFGPGTRLLVL.

The chain uses TRBV2 and TRBJ1-4; perhaps TRBD1 as D (6 bases). CDR1 is SNHLY and CDR2 is FYNNEI in the germline V gene. There are 17 residues in the CDR3. Trimming left V 10 bases short and J 8 bases short, with 29 bases between. CDR3 sequence: CAISGTQRPISEEKLFF. CDR3 sequence (DNA): TGTGCCATCTCCGGGACACAGCGGCCAATTTCCGAAGAAAAACTGTTTTTT.

The rearrangement joins TRBV28 to TRBJ2-3; weak D call: TRBD1 (5 bases). The ends were cut back, 2 bases at V and 11 bases at J, with 14 bases in the middle. Germline assignment: CDR1 MDHEN and CDR2 SYDVKM. The CDR3 spans 13 residues. DNA of the CDR3: TGTGCCAGCAGTTTAAGACTCGAAAGGGGGCAGTATTTT. It encodes CASSLRLERGQYF.

The chain is built from TRBV27 and TRBJ2-7, with D perhaps TRBD1 (5 bases). Deletions cut 5 bases from V and 2 bases from J, with 19 bases between. Germline loops: CDR1 MNHEY, CDR2 SMNVEV (reference sequence). The CDR3 is 16 amino acids. CDR3 sequence reads: CASSPHRQWGTYEQYF. DNA of the CDR3: TGTGCCAGCAGTCCGCACAGACAGTGGGGAACCTACGAGCAGTACTTC.

This sequence joins TRBV6-6 and TRBJ2-7, with TRBD1 as a possible D gene (6 bases). CDR3 size: 14 residues. The V gene's germline CDR1 is MNHNY and CDR2 SVGAGI (reference sequence). Trimming cost V 4 bases and J 1 base, with 11 bases left between them. The chain's CDR3 is CASSSGTRSYEQYF. As DNA, the CDR3 is TGTGCCAGCAGTTCCGGGACACGTTCCTACGAGCAGTACTTC.

The chain recombines TRBV5-4 with TRBJ2-3; D is uncertain. With 0 bases removed from V and 2 bases from J, the gap between germline ends came to 7 bases. The CDR3 runs to 14 residues. Germline CDR1 reads SGHNT; CDR2 reads YYREEE (reference sequence). In nucleotides, the CDR3 is TGTGCCAGCAGCTTGGCGGGTTTCACAGATACGCAGTATTTT. As protein: CASSLAGFTDTQYF.

This clone has just a few counts. V usage is TRBV30 and J usage is TRBJ1-2; the D gene is possibly TRBD1 (6 bases). Germline V CDR1 and CDR2: GTSNPN, SVGIG (reference sequence). This CDR3 is 15 amino acids long. V dropped 4 bases and J dropped 4 bases, with 19 bases sitting between them. CDR3 in DNA: TGTGCCTGGACTCTTACCGGGACACCTTCCTATGGCTACACCTTC. Residues: CAWTLTGTPSYGYTF.